The 6 T cell receptor beta chains below were found in one sample sequenced in a study of T cells in Graves' hyperthyroidism and ophthalmopathy. TCR beta CDR3 sequences were amplified from RNA transcripts. Initially, a first-round RT-PCR of the TCR CDR3 employed the HTBI primer set. Each CDR3 protein gets one entry after TCRdb re-called the multiplex PCR reads with MiXCR. The sample lists around 500,000 distinct CDR3 sequences; around 14% were seen once. Sequencing input: blood. Receptors were obtained from a young woman with Graves' hyperthyroidism.

This clonotype was recorded at least ten times. The chain has TRBV12-3 or TRBV12-4 and TRBJ2-7; 13 positions match TRBD2. Trimming cost V 6 bases and J 3 bases; bases outside gene matches: 2. This CDR3 contains 14 residues. The CDR3 DNA follows: TGTGCCAGCAGCCGGACTAGCGGGAGCTACGAGCAGTACTTC. This sequence encodes CASSRTSGSYEQYF.

The chain employs TRBV20-1 and TRBJ2-7; D could derive from TRBD1 or TRBD2 (5 bases each). The ends were cut back, 3 bases at V and 0 bases at J, with 12 bases in the middle. The CDR3 covers 14 residues. Germline CDR1 DFQATT, CDR2 SNEGSKA (reference sequence). CDR3 coding DNA: TGCAGTGCTAGTCGAGGGACCACCTCCTACGAGCAGTACGTC. Translation: CSASRGTTSYEQYV.

The rearrangement joins TRBV14 to TRBJ2-5; TRBD1 aligns across 9 bases. Germline CDR1 is SGHDN and CDR2 is FVKESK. The CDR3 covers 16 residues. Trimming cost V 5 bases and J 2 bases; bases outside gene matches: 9. DNA of the CDR3: TGTGCCAGCAGCAAGGAGACAGGGGGAAGACAAGAGACCCAGTACTTC. Translating it yields CASSKETGGRQETQYF.

For this clonotype: A much larger clone is a single base away; this may be a read error. Here the CDR3 reads CASSFSTYNEQFF. DNA for the CDR3: TGTGCCAGCAGTTTCAGTACCTACAATGAGCAGTTCTTC. V usage is TRBV6-5 and J usage is TRBJ2-1; D remains ambiguous. V dropped 4 bases and J dropped 2 bases, with 6 bases sitting between them. CDR1 MNHEY and CDR2 SVGAGI come from the germline V gene. This CDR3 has 13 amino acids.

The chain is built from TRBV20-1 and TRBJ2-3; 12 nucleotides line up with TRBD2. Germline loops: CDR1 DFQATT, CDR2 SNEGSKA (reference sequence). With V trimmed by 6 bases and J by 3 bases, 13 bases remained unmatched. This CDR3 region has 17 residues. DNA for the CDR3: TGCAGTGCCCTAGGGGGACTAGCGGGTTGGAATACAGATACGCAGTATTTT. Translated: CSALGGLAGWNTDTQYF.

This clonotype was seen only a few times. The chain carries TRBV30 and TRBJ1-3; tentatively, D is TRBD1 (6 bases). Trimming stripped 0 bases from V and 3 bases from J, with 9 bases between. In germline, CDR1 is GTSNPN, CDR2 SVGIG (reference sequence). The CDR3 length is 14 residues. The DNA of the CDR3 is TGTGCCTGGAGTGTGGGGGACAATGGAAACACCATATATTTT. Residues: CAWSVGDNGNTIYF. Full variable domain (missing parts from reference TRBV30 and TRBJ1-3): SQTIHQWPATLVQPVGSPLSLECTVEGTSNPNLYWYRQAAGRGLQLLFYSVGIGQISSEVPQNLSASRPQDRQFILSSKKLLLSDSGFYLCAWSVGDNGNTIYFGEGSWLTVV.